This T cell receptor beta chain was found in a study of graft-versus-host responses after intestinal transplantation. Study at large: Following induction with anti-thymocyte globulin, all recipients were given tacrolimus and steroids for two to three years.

The study, taken as a whole, reports: Analysis identified GvH clones in recipient marrow, with some appearing first in ileum or blood.

Comment on this clone: Its antigen is unknown.

TCRdb's table, derived via immunoSEQ multiplex PCR, lists solely in-frame clones and lacks some. The table shows 40,000 to 55,000 clones, with 80% to 90% occurring only once. This CDR3 has 15 amino acids. V was clipped by 6 bases and J by 5 bases; unmatched bases: 12. CDR1 SNHLY and CDR2 FYNNEI come from the germline V gene. The J gene is TRBJ2-5, the V gene TRBV2, with 7 bases that match TRBD1. The clonotype comes from a human donor who was the organ donor for an intestinal transplant. Sequenced material: unstimulated CD4+ T cells sorted from spleen or lymph node cells, taken before transplant. CDR3 loop: CASRQFRDSLETQYF. CDR3 nucleotide sequence: TGTGCCAGCAGACAATTCCGGGACAGCCTGGAGACCCAGTACTTC.